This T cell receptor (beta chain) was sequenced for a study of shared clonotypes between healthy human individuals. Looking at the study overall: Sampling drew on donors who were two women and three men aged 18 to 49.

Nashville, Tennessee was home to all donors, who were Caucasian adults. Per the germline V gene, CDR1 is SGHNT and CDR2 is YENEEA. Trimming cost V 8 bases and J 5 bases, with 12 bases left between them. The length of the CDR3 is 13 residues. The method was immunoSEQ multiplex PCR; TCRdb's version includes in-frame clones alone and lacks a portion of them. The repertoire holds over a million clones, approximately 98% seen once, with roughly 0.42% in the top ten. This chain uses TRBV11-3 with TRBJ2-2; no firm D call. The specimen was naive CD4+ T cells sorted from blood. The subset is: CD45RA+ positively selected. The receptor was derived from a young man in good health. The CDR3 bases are TGTGCCAGCCGCCCCGGTGAGACCGGGGAGCTGTTTTTT. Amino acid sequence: CASRPGETGELFF.